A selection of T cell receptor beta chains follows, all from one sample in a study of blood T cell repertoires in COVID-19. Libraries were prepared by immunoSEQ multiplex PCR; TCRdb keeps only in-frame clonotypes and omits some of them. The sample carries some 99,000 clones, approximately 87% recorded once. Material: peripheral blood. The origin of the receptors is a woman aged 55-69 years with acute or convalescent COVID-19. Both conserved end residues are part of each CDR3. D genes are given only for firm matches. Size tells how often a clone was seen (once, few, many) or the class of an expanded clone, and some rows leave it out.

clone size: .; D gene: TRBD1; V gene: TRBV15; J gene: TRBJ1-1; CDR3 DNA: TGTGCCACCAGCAGACGACAGGGTGAAGCTTTCTTT; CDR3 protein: CATSRRQGEAFF
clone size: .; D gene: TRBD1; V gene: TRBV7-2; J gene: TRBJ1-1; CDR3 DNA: TGTGCCAGCAGCTTAGCAGGGACAGTGAACACTGAAGCTTTCTTT; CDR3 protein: CASSLAGTVNTEAFF
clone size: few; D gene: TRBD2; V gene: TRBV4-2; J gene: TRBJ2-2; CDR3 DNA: TGTGCCAGCAGCCAAGAAAGCGGGGGGGCCGCCGGGGAGCTGTTTTTT; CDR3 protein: CASSQESGGAAGELFF
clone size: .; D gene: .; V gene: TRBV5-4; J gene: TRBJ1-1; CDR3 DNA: TGTGCCAGCAGCTTGGCCGGAGCGGCTGGCACTGAAGCTTTCTTT; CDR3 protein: CASSLAGAAGTEAFF
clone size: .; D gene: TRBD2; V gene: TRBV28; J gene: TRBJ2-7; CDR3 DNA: TGTGCCAGCCGGACTAGCGGGGCCTACGAGCAGTACTTC; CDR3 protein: CASRTSGAYEQYF
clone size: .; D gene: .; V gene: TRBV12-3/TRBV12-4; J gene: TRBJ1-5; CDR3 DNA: TGTGCCAGCAGTCCTAAGTTACAGCAGCCCCAGCATTTT; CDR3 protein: CASSPKLQQPQHF
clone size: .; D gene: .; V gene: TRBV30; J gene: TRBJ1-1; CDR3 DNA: TGTGCCTGGAGTGCTTCACCGAACAGGGTGGGTGGGAACACTGAAGCTTTCTTT; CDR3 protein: CAWSASPNRVGGNTEAFF
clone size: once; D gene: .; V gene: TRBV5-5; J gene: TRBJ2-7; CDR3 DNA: TGTGCCAGCAGCGCTACGGGACTTCTCTACGAGCAGTACTTC; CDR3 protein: CASSATGLLYEQYF
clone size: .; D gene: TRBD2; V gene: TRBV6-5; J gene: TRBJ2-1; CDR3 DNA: TGTGCCAGCAGTAGCGGGGGGGCCTCCTACAATGAGCAGTTCTTC; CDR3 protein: CASSSGGASYNEQFF
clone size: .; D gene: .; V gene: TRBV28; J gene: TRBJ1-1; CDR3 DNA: TGTGCCAGCAGTTTAGAGTGGAACACTGAAGCTTTCTTT; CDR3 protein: CASSLEWNTEAFF
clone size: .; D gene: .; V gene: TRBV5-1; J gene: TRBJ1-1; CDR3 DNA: TGCGCCAGCAGCCCGGGTCCGTCGAACACTGAAGCTTTCTTT; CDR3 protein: CASSPGPSNTEAFF
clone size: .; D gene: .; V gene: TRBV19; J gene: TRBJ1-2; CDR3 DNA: TGTGCCAGTAGTAATGCCGAAACTGGCTATGGCTACACCTTC; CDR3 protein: CASSNAETGYGYTF
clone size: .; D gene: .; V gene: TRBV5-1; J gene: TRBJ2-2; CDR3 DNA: TGCGCCAGCAGCTTGCAGGGGACCGGGGAGCTGTTTTTT; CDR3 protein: CASSLQGTGELFF
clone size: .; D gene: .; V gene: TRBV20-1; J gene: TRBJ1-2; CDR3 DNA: TGCAGTGCTAGTCGTACGGACAGCCCTAACTATGGCTACACCTTC; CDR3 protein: CSASRTDSPNYGYTF
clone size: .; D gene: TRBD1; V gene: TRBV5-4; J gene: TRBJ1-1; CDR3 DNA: TGTGCCAGCAGCTATATGACAGGGGAGAACACTGAAGCTTTCTTT; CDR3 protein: CASSYMTGENTEAFF
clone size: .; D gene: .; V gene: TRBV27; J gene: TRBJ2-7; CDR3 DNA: TGTGCCAGCAGCCGAGGACAGAGGATCTACGAGCAGTACTTC; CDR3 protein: CASSRGQRIYEQYF
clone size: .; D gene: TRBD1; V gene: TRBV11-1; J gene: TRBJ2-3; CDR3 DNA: TGTGCCAGCAGCTCCGACAGGGCTGGGGGCACAGATACGCAGTATTTT; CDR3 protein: CASSSDRAGGTDTQYF
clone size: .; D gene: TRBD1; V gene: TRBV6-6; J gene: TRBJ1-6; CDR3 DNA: TGTGCCAGCAGTTACTCCGACAGGGTAAATTCACCCCTCCACTTT; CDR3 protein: CASSYSDRVNSPLHF
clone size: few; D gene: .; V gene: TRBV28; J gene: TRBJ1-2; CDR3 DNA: TGTGCCAGCACCCCTGGCGGACCGGCGGGCTATGGCTACACCTTC; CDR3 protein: CASTPGGPAGYGYTF
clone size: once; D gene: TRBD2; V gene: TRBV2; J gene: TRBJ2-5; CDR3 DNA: TGTGCCACCCAGCGGGGGGAGCAAGAGACCCAGTACTTC; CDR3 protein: CATQRGEQETQYF
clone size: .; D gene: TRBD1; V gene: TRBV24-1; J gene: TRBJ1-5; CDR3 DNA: TGTGCCACCAGTGACAGGGACAGCCTCAATCAGCCCCAGCATTTT; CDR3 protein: CATSDRDSLNQPQHF
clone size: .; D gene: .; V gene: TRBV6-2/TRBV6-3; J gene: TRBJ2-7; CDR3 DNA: TGTGCCAGCAGTTCCCCCGGAGGCCCCTACGAGCAGTACTTC; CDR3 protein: CASSSPGGPYEQYF
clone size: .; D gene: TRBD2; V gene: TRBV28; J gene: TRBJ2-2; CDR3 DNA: TGTGCCAGCAGCCGGGGGACTAGCGGGGGCGGCGGGGAGCTGTTTTTT; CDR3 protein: CASSRGTSGGGGELFF
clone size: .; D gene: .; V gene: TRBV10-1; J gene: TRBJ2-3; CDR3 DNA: TGCGCCAGCAGTAACCCCGCCCGGACAGATACGCAGTATTTT; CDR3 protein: CASSNPARTDTQYF
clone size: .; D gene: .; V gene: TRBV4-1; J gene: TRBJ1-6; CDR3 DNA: TGCGCCAGCAGCCAAGTCGAGGGAAAAGGTTCACCCCTCCACTTT; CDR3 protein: CASSQVEGKGSPLHF
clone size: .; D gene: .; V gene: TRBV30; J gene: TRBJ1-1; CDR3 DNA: TGTGCCTGGAGTCAGGGGTTCGAAGCTTTCTTT; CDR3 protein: CAWSQGFEAFF
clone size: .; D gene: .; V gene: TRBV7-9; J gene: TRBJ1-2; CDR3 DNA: TGTGCCAGACGGGTCCCCCTAGAAGGAGCTAACTATGGCTACACCTTC; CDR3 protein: CARRVPLEGANYGYTF
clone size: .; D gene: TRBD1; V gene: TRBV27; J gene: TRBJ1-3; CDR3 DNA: TGTGCCAGTAGGGACAGCTCTGGAAACACCATATATTTT; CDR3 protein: CASRDSSGNTIYF
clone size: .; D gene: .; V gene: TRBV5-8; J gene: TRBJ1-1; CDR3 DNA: TGTGCCAGCAGGATGGAGGCGATGAACACTGAAGCTTTCTTT; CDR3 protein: CASRMEAMNTEAFF
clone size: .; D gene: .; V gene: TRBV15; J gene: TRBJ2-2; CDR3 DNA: TGTGCCACCAGCAGAGCCGGGACACGCACCGGGGAGCTGTTTTTT; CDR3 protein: CATSRAGTRTGELFF
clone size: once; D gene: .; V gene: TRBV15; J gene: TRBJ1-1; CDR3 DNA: TGTGCCACCAGCGGGGGGGCGGGTGGTGGTGCTGAAGCTTTCTTT; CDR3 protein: CATSGGAGGGAEAFF
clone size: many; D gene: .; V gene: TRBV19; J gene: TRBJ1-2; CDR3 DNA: TGTGCCAGTAGTGTAGGGGAGTCCCTTGGCTACACCTTC; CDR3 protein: CASSVGESLGYTF
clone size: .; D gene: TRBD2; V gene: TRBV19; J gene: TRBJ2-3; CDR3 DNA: TGTGCCAGTAGTATAGGTGCGGGAGTGGATGATACGCAGTATTTT; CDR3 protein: CASSIGAGVDDTQYF
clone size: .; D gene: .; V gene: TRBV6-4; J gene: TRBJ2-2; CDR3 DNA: TGTGCCAGCAGTCAACAGGGCACCGGGGAGCTGTTTTTT; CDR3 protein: CASSQQGTGELFF
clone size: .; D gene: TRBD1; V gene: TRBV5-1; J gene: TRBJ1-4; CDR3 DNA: TGCGCCAGCAGCTTGGCCCCGACAGGGGTCGAAAAACTGTTTTTT; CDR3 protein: CASSLAPTGVEKLFF
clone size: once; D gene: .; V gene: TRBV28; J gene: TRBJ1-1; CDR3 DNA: TGTGCCAGCACCGAGGGCAGGGAAGCTTTCTTT; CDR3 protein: CASTEGREAFF
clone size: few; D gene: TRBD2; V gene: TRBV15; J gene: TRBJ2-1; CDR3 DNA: TGTGCCACCAGCAGAGATAGCGGGGGATACAATGAGCAGTTCTTC; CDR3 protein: CATSRDSGGYNEQFF
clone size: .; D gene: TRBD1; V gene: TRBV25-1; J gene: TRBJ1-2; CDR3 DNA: TGTGCCAGCAGTGAGGGACAGGGGACATTGGGCTACACCTTC; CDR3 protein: CASSEGQGTLGYTF
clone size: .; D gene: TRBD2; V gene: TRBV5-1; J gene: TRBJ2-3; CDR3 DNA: TGCGCCAGCAGACTAGCGGGGAGCTCAGATACGCAGTATTTT; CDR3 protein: CASRLAGSSDTQYF
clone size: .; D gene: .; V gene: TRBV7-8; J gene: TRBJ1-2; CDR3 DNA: TGTGCCAGCAGCTCGACACAGGCTAACTATGGCTACACCTTC; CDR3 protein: CASSSTQANYGYTF
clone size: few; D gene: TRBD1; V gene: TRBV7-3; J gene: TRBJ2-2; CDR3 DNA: TGTGCCAGTAAACAGGGGCCGACAGCCGGGGAGCTGTTTTTT; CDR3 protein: CASKQGPTAGELFF
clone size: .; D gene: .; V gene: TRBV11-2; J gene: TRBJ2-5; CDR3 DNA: TGTGCCAGCAGCCGCGGGGCTATGGAGACCCAGTACTTC; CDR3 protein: CASSRGAMETQYF
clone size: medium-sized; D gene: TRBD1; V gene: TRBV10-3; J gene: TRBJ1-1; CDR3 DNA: TGTGCCATCAGTGGATGGGACAGGGGGGGAATAAACACTGAAGCTTTCTTT; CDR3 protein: CAISGWDRGGINTEAFF
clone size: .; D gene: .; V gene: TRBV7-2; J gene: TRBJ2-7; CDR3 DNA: TGTGCCAGCAGCTTAAGCCCAGGGGCCATCTACGAGCAGTACTTC; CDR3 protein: CASSLSPGAIYEQYF
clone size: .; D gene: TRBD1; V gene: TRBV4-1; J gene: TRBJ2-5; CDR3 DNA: TGCGCCAGCAGCCGGGGACAGGGGGCCCGAGAGACCCAGTACTTC; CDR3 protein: CASSRGQGARETQYF
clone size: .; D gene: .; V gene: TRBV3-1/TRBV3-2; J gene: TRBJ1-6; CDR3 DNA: TGTGCCAGCAGCCCTTCGGAGGGGAGCTCCTATAATTCACCCCTCCACTTT; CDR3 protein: CASSPSEGSSYNSPLHF
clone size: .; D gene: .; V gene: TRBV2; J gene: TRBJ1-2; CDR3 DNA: TGTGCCAGCCATATGGGGGCCCAGGGCTATGGCTACACCTTC; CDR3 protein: CASHMGAQGYGYTF